Included here is one T cell receptor beta chain sequence, with context. This entry belongs to a study of blood T cell repertoires in COVID-19. Germline V lookup: CDR1 MNHEY, CDR2 SMNVEV (reference sequence). V was trimmed by 2 bases and J by 5 bases, leaving 9 bases between them. This CDR3 contains 13 residues. Sequencing was performed with immunoSEQ multiplex PCR; in TCRdb, only in-frame clones are kept and a portion is missing. The repertoire has 250,000 to 300,000 clones, roughly 85% of them found once; the top ten carry about 5%. Material: PBMCs or T cells enriched from blood (not recorded which). This receptor was identified in a man aged 40-49 years who had been exposed to COVID-19. V is TRBV27 and J is TRBJ1-2, with a tentative D call TRBD1 (6 bases). This CDR3 is CASSLGTPYGYTF. Written as DNA, the CDR3 is TGTGCCAGCAGTTTAGGGACACCTTATGGCTACACCTTC.